This T cell receptor beta chain comes out of a study of a mutant IDH1 vaccine in newly diagnosed glioma. Study in general: Patients underwent eight vaccinations, which took place in weeks 1, 3, 5, 7, 11, 15, 19 and 23. Vaccines were first given 4-6 weeks after radiotherapy alone, or with temozolomide cycles.

As concerns this clone: Antigen unknown.

Documented time point: week 11, during vaccination. Doses consisted of 300 ug of mutant IDH1 20-mer peptide each, paired with topical imiquimod. Only in-frame clones appear in the TCRdb table, and some are missing; sequencing was by immunoSEQ multiplex PCR. This table has 20,000 to 30,000 clones, about 77% appearing once. CDR1 and CDR2 (germline): LGHNA, YNFKEQ. The germline V and J ends were trimmed by 0 bases and 7 bases, with 12 bases remaining between them. The CDR3 extends over 15 amino acids. The TCR was taken from a woman under 30 with glioma. The genes are TRBV4-2 and TRBJ1-4; D unclear. The sequencing here drew on PBMCs, taken from a glioma patient whose treatment included an IDH1 peptide vaccine. CDR3 in DNA: TGTGCCAGCAGCCAAGATTCGCAGGCTAGTGAAAAACTGTTTTTT. Amino acid sequence: CASSQDSQASEKLFF.